This T cell receptor (beta chain) emerged from a study of regulatory T cells in long-lasting Graves disease. Overall study findings and caveats: Owing to a sample size that was small, accuracy may have been reduced. Patients whose Graves' disease persisted exhibited lower TCR diversity than those newly diagnosed.

Trimming cost V 1 base and J 2 bases, with 11 bases left between them. CDR1 MDHEN and CDR2 SYDVKM come from the germline V gene. The CDR3 consists of 15 residues. This clonotype was seen at least ten times. The antigen remains undetermined. The time point denotes: newly diagnosed GD, antithyroid drugs for less than 3 months. RNA from PBMCs was the source of the TCR library. Through Arm-PCR of CDR3 regions and iRepertoire HTBI primers, TCR beta libraries were built. TCRdb recomputed calls from the multiplex PCR reads with MiXCR, one row per CDR3 protein. The table has approximately 470,000 distinct CDR3 sequences, about 16% seen once. These data are also associated with another study on T cells in Graves' hyperthyroidism and ophthalmopathy.

The sequence was collected from a man aged 35-49 years with Graves disease. This chain joins TRBV28 and TRBJ2-5; D ambiguous. Material: peripheral blood mononuclear cells (PBMCs), obtained at new diagnosis, from a patient treated with antithyroid drugs. CDR3: CASSLYRPDQETQYF. The CDR3 coding sequence is TGTGCCAGCAGTTTATATAGGCCGGATCAAGAGACCCAGTACTTC.